The sequence of this TCR beta chain was determined in a study of T cells after somatic rescue of genetic block (TCRdb year 2020). Notes on the research overall: What the study looked at was long-term robustness, specifically in a T-cell system that came about through somatic rescue of a genetic block in T-cell development.

Library generation was performed with the immunoSEQ multiplex PCR assay. The table was pulled from immuneACCESS by TCRdb, which kept in-frame rearrangements only. Such tables lose some clones; where checked, under half of the loss comes from unresolved V genes, and the rest has no known cause. For this sample there are more than 10,000 clones; around 84% appear just once. The ten most abundant clones make up roughly 8% of the sample. As concerns this clone: This receptor's antigen is unknown. It has no much larger one-base neighbor in the sample; base qualities were not kept.

From the cysteine through the phenylalanine, the CDR3 covers 18 amino acids. This entry keeps only the CDR3 DNA: 54 bases, framed from base 1. At the junction V is shortened by 6 bases and J by 0 bases; bases outside the gene matches: 14. The germline V gene supplies CDR1 ENHRY and CDR2 SYGVKD. The chain was built from TRBV10-3 and TRBJ1-1, with TRBD1 matching 9 junction bases. The material sequenced was peripheral blood mononuclear cells (PBMCs). The receptor's source is a boy younger than 18. The sequence in DNA is TGTGCCATCAGCGTAGGCGTCGGGACAGGGAACATGAACACTGAAGCTTTCTTT. It encodes CAISVGVGTGNMNTEAFF.